A single sample gave rise to the 23 T cell receptor beta chains below, sequenced in a study of shared clonotypes between healthy human individuals. Only in-frame clones appear in the TCRdb table, and some are missing; sequencing was by immunoSEQ multiplex PCR. Among 700,000 or so clones listed, about two thirds were seen once. The material sequenced was memory CD4+ T cells sorted from blood. Stated subset: CD45RA-negative fraction. The receptors stem from a woman in her thirties in good health.

The chain combines TRBV18 with TRBJ2-4; D might be TRBD1 (5 bases). Germline CDR1 is KGHSH and CDR2 is LQKENI. The CDR3 totals 16 residues. V was shortened by 1 base and J by 6 bases, with 16 bases between the two germline ends. The CDR3 loop is CASSPRAGQTGNIQYF. The CDR3 region has the DNA TGTGCCAGCTCACCACGCGCAGGGCAAACGGGAAACATTCAGTACTTC.

This clone has more than one count but fewer than ten. The chain recombines TRBV6-4 with TRBJ2-1; D remains ambiguous. V was pared by 0 bases and J by 0 bases, with 6 bases between. The CDR3 has 15 amino acids. CDR1 MRHNA and CDR2 SNTAGT come from the germline V gene. The CDR3: CASSDSVSSYNEQFF. CDR3 DNA sequence: TGTGCCAGCAGTGACTCAGTTTCCTCCTACAATGAGCAGTTCTTC.

CDR3 nucleotide sequence: TGTGCCAGCAGCCAATGGGCGGGGGGGCTGGGAAATGAGCAGTTCTTC. This gives the protein CASSQWAGGLGNEQFF. The gene calls are TRBV4-2 and TRBJ2-1, with 9 bases that match TRBD2. Germline lookup yields CDR1 LGHNA and CDR2 YNFKEQ. After removal of 2 bases from V and 7 bases from J, the junction contained 9 bases not matched to a gene. The CDR3 runs 16 residues.

The chain recombines TRBV28 with TRBJ2-3; possible D gene TRBD2, 5 bases. Germline V lookup: CDR1 MDHEN, CDR2 SYDVKM. The CDR3 spans 15 residues. Trimming pared 11 bases from V and 8 bases from J, leaving 26 bases between. Here the CDR3 reads CAGSEAGLTGSTQYF. CDR3 nucleotides: TGTGCCGGAAGTGAGGCAGGACTCACGGGCTCTACGCAGTATTTT.

This chain links TRBV21-1 with TRBJ2-7; the D segment call TRBD1 is taken from the table without a DNA check. TRBV21-1 is flagged as a pseudogene. The CDR3 runs 15 residues. The CDR3 DNA sequence: TGTGCCAGCAGCAGGAAATCGGGTAGGGGCTACGAGCAGTACTTC. Protein: CASSRKSGRGYEQYF.

This clone was recorded a few times. The chain links TRBV7-2 to TRBJ1-2; D not certain. The CDR3 is made up of 14 amino acids. Germline CDR1 SGHTA, CDR2 FQGNSA. Trimming stripped 1 base from V and 1 base from J, with 7 bases between. CDR3 residues: CASSLDRSNYGYTF. For the CDR3, the DNA is TGTGCCAGCAGCTTAGACCGAAGTAACTATGGCTACACCTTC.

The J gene is TRBJ2-4, the V gene TRBV6-5; 8 nucleotides line up with TRBD2. This CDR3 spans 15 amino acids. Germline V gene sequence: CDR1 MNHEY, CDR2 SVGAGI. Germline trimming cut 7 bases from V and 10 bases from J; bases unmatched to any gene: 15. For the CDR3, the DNA is TGTGCCAGCAAGGCCCCCACCGGGACGGGAGGGATTCAGTACTTC. Encoded protein: CASKAPTGTGGIQYF.

The chain uses TRBV6-5 and TRBJ1-1; D possibly corresponds to TRBD1 (5 bases). CDR1 MNHEY and CDR2 SVGAGI come from the germline V gene. Trimming removed 6 bases from V and 5 bases from J, with 19 bases in between. The CDR3 extends over 15 amino acids. The CDR3 loop reads CASRRHVQRGTEAFF. Written as DNA, the CDR3 is TGTGCCAGCAGAAGACACGTTCAGAGGGGAACTGAAGCTTTCTTT.

The chain employs TRBV4-2 and TRBJ2-2, with 8 bases that match TRBD2. CDR1 is LGHNA, CDR2 YNFKEQ, per germline. There are 16 residues in the CDR3. Trimming removed 0 bases from V and 5 bases from J; junction bases left unmatched: 5. The CDR3 nucleotides are TGTGCCAGCAGCCAAGAGGGGCGGGAGGTGACCGGGGAGCTGTTTTTT. Translated, it gives CASSQEGREVTGELFF.

CDR3 region: CASSSAGETPNTEAFF. The DNA for the CDR3 is TGTGCCAGCAGTTCGGCCGGGGAGACGCCGAACACTGAAGCTTTCTTT. This chain joins TRBV28 and TRBJ1-1; D remains unclear. This CDR3 has 16 residues. V dropped 4 bases and J dropped 1 base, with 16 bases sitting between them. Germline CDR1 is MDHEN and CDR2 is SYDVKM.

The chain employs TRBV9 and TRBJ2-7; D unclear. V was pared by 0 bases and J by 12 bases, with 10 bases between. This CDR3 region has 11 residues. Germline CDR1 reads SGDLS; CDR2 reads YYNGEE. CDR3 protein: CASSVVGLRYF. CDR3 bases: TGTGCCAGCAGCGTAGTGGGTCTTCGGTACTTC.

The chain is built from TRBV6-4 and TRBJ2-4; 9 bases line up with TRBD2. The germline gives CDR1 MRHNA, CDR2 SNTAGT. The CDR3 is made up of 17 amino acids. Trimming took 2 bases from V and 0 from J; bases not matched to a gene: 5. CDR3 residues: CASSDGVAGEAKNIQYF. In DNA form, the CDR3 reads TGTGCCAGCAGTGACGGGGTAGCGGGGGAAGCCAAAAACATTCAGTACTTC.

The J gene is TRBJ2-2, the V gene TRBV5-1; the match to TRBD1 covers 8 bases. Germline-derived CDR1 and CDR2 are SGHRS and YFSETQ. V gave up 8 bases and J gave up 5 bases; unmatched junction bases: 11. CDR3 length equals 15 residues. The CDR3 reads CASSGQGGWTGELFF. CDR3 nucleotide sequence: TGCGCCAGTTCTGGACAGGGAGGATGGACCGGGGAGCTGTTTTTT.

The chain employs TRBV2 and TRBJ1-3; TRBD1 matches 11 bases. The CDR3 is 16 residues long. Germline values: CDR1 SNHLY, CDR2 FYNNEI. V dropped 6 bases and J dropped 4; count of bases not matched to a gene: 8. The CDR3 loop reads CASSDRTGGSGNTIYF. CDR3 bases: TGTGCCAGCAGCGACCGGACAGGGGGCTCAGGAAACACCATATATTTT.

The chain links TRBV5-1 to TRBJ2-2; TRBD2 matches 7 bases. Trimming at V came to 2 bases and at J to 6 bases, leaving 4 bases not matched to a gene. Looked up from germline, CDR1 is SGHRS and CDR2 is YFSETQ. This CDR3 region has 14 residues. The CDR3 nucleotides read TGCGCCAGCAGCTTAGAGCGGGGTTCCGGGGAGCTGTTTTTT. It is translated as CASSLERGSGELFF.

The chain couples TRBV5-7 to TRBJ1-5, with D maybe TRBD1 (6 bases). TRBV5-7 is an ORF; its function is uncertain. The CDR3 spans 16 residues. V was trimmed by 4 bases and J by 7 bases, leaving 21 bases between them. The CDR3 DNA sequence: TGTGCCAGCAGCGCTATTACGACAGGTCGGGCGCAGCCCCAGCATTTT. Translating it yields CASSAITTGRAQPQHF.

CDR3 amino acids: CASSLRLSLTDTQYF. CDR3 nucleotide sequence: TGTGCCAGCAGTTTAAGACTGAGCTTAACAGATACGCAGTATTTT. The gene calls are TRBV27 and TRBJ2-3; the D is unclear. The CDR3 is 15 amino acids. Looked up from germline, CDR1 is MNHEY and CDR2 is SMNVEV (reference sequence). Trimming removed 2 bases at V and 3 bases at J, with 12 bases between.

The chain couples TRBV9 to TRBJ2-3; the match to TRBD1 covers 9 bases. Trimming at V came to 6 bases and at J to 3 bases, leaving 5 bases not matched to a gene. The germline V gene has CDR1 SGDLS and CDR2 YYNGEE. CDR3 length: 14 residues. CDR3 DNA: TGTGCCAGCACGCGGACAGGGGTGACAGATACGCAGTATTTT. Protein sequence: CASTRTGVTDTQYF.

This clone appeared a few times. The chain links TRBV19 to TRBJ1-2; D ambiguous. The CDR3 spans 14 residues. Per the germline V gene, CDR1 is LNHDA and CDR2 is SQIVND (reference sequence). Trimming removed 5 bases from V and 0 bases from J, with 10 bases in between. The CDR3 here is CASSSLTANYGYTF. Here the CDR3 DNA reads TGTGCCAGTAGTTCGCTCACAGCTAACTATGGCTACACCTTC.

Points on this clone: This likely stems from a read error, as it lies one base from a far larger clone. The gene calls are TRBV4-2 and TRBJ2-7; TRBD1 is a possible D gene (6 bases). The CDR3 runs to 16 residues. Germline V gene sequence: CDR1 LGHNA, CDR2 YNFKEQ. CDR3 in amino acids: CASSLIQTGGSYGQYF. CDR3 in DNA: TGTGCCAGCAGCCTCATTCAGACAGGAGGATCCTACGGGCAGTACTTC.

This clone was counted a few times. The sample holds other DNA sequences that translate to the same CDR3. The CDR3 region has the DNA TGCAGTGCCACTGACCACTACGAGCAGTACTTC. It translates to CSATDHYEQYF. This chain links TRBV20-1 with TRBJ2-7; D is unresolved. V shed 6 bases and J shed 3 bases, with 9 bases lying between them. CDR3 length equals 11 residues. In germline, CDR1 is DFQATT, CDR2 SNEGSKA (reference sequence).

The chain recombines TRBV18 with TRBJ1-1; D is unresolved. CDR1 and CDR2 from the germline V gene are KGHSH and LQKENI. The V and J ends lost 3 bases and 4 bases respectively, with 15 bases between them. This CDR3 is 15 amino acids long. This chain's CDR3 is CASSPAGGTLTEAFF. CDR3 DNA: TGTGCCAGCTCACCCGCTGGAGGTACTCTCACTGAAGCTTTCTTT.

This clone was counted ten times or more. V and J are TRBV6-5 and TRBJ2-7; no definite D call. This CDR3 region has 13 residues. Looked up from germline, CDR1 is MNHEY and CDR2 is SVGAGI. V was trimmed by 6 bases and J by 2 bases, leaving 11 bases between them. The CDR3 protein is CASSPPGAYEQYF. The CDR3 DNA reads as TGTGCCAGCAGCCCCCCCGGAGCCTACGAGCAGTACTTC.